This T cell receptor (beta chain) stems from a study of vaccination and CD4 T cells after COVID-19. Across the whole study: Samples taken post-COVID came a median around 3.5 months after diagnosis, ranging from 35 to 161. Stimulation of cells relied on overlapping spike peptides derived from SARS-CoV-2, HCoV-NL63, HCoV-OC43 and HCoV-229E.

The V and J ends lost 0 bases and 1 base respectively, with 10 bases between them. Germline V gene lookup returns CDR1 DFQATT and CDR2 SNEGSKA (reference sequence). This CDR3 has 14 residues. Concerning this clonotype itself: What it binds is unknown.

Cultured CD4+ T-cell DNA underwent Oncomine TCR Beta short-read sequencing. It was cultured CD4+ T cells from which genomic DNA was extracted. MiXCR was run by TCRdb on the PCR reads, yielding one entry per CDR3 protein. The sample lists more than 9,500 distinct CDR3 sequences, about 50% seen once, with more than 9% in the top ten. Stated treatment: approximately 9-day PBMC culture with coronavirus spike peptide pools or control peptides (ViraFEST assay). Days 3 and 7 saw half the medium swapped for fresh IL-2 medium. The chain recombines TRBV20-1 with TRBJ2-7; D not resolved. The receptor was isolated from a human donor who had recovered from COVID-19. Input material: CD4+ T cells from blood, cultured in vitro. CDR3 sequence: CSARERLLSYEQYF. The CDR3 DNA reads TGCAGTGCTAGAGAACGGCTATTGTCCTACGAGCAGTACTTC.